This T cell receptor beta chain stems from a study of cytomegalovirus exposure and HLA in healthy donors (dated by TCRdb to 2016 to 2017). Study-level background: An earlier analysis of roughly 610 of the donors reported roughly 300 Gb of sequence data and 95 million to 120 million unique TCR beta sequences obtained from some 170 million T cells. An early release that covered roughly 600 HLA-typed donors contained around 300 gigabases of sequencing data and around 85 million unique TCR sequences. Of the roughly 400 genotyped donors, 65% to 90% fell in the genetic ancestry cluster associated with self-reported Caucasian donors. The aim of the study was to test whether cataloging public T cell receptors could identify signatures of past pathogen exposure. The study profiled the T cell repertoires of some 610 subjects by immunosequencing and related them to cytomegalovirus serostatus. A separate validation cohort of 100 to 150 different subjects was used in addition to the roughly 620-subject first cohort. To predict cytomegalovirus infection status, the study combined high-throughput TCR immunosequencing, statistical association of individual TCRs with disease status, and machine learning. A later analysis re-examined previously published TCR beta repertoires from hundreds of donors and added high-resolution HLA genotyping to investigate patterns of TCR occurrence. The later analysis used no new phenotypic data to find candidate immune exposures, relying instead on TCR beta sequences and their occurrence across donors. An earlier analysis of 500 to 650 of the donors applied high-throughput TCR beta sequencing to assess whether each TCR beta V gene segment acted as functional or pseudogenic. Alongside the repertoire data, information on donor age, sex, ethnicity and CMV serostatus was compiled. In a later genetic analysis, genome-wide SNP genotypes for about three fifths of the 666 donors were used, and that subset was treated as a discovery cohort. Every discovery cohort repertoire had been produced on one sequencing platform. HLA typing included class I and class II loci at four-digit resolution. The number of donors typed differed by locus, with about 629-630 for A, B, C, DRB1 and DQB1, 522 for DQA1, about 610 for DPA1, and some 470 for DPB1. Because of strong linkage in the cohort, 4 to 6 DR-DQ haplotypes were treated as single units for association and clustering. Across about 370 genotyped donors of the cohort, an average of approximately 200,000 unique TCR beta nucleotide sequences per donor were sequenced, and roughly 20% of those sequences were non-productive. Here is what the overall study found, with its caveats: The only immune exposure information available for the cohort was CMV serostatus. It was suggested by the authors that the approach could potentially be generalized to other disease states and immunological phenotypes. In a later analysis, HLA-associated TCR beta chains were found to be more clonally expanded and to have lower generation probabilities than equally common non-associated chains. Several of the top co-occurrence clusters appeared to be linked to parvovirus B19, influenza, CMV and Epstein-Barr virus, according to a later analysis. Only TCR beta chains were sequenced in this cohort, and the absence of alpha or paired-chain data limited detectable features. Sequencing depth was assumed to be roughly uniform across donors in the presence/absence analyses, though that assumption may not hold. Most TCR sequences were seen in very few donors, while some public TCRs were found in many individuals. Some IMGT-functional V segments, including TRBV6-2 and TRBV6-3, could not be distinguished by the 87-base-pair reads and were therefore excluded. A cluster of highly shared sequence variants was judged likely to represent a technical artifact of the sequencing pipeline. In a later genetic analysis, fewer N-insertions in productive TCRs were reported among donors in an Asian-associated ancestry cluster than the roughly 670-donor mean. V-gene and J-gene trimming of TCR beta chains was associated with a missense DCLRE1C variant in a later genetic analysis, and the association was replicated in an independent cohort. Correlated functional status among segregating V segments might be attributable to linkage disequilibrium, but an unknown experimental factor could not be ruled out. A further reported finding was that TCR beta sequences accurately predicted the HLA-A and HLA-B alleles for most subjects in the first cohort. Because HLA typing was missing for some donors at each locus, association tests included only the typed subset. A later analysis found that TCR association rates varied across HLA loci, with DRB1 alleles showing the most associated TCRs and HLA-C alleles the fewest. Broadly in line with IMGT annotations, most TCR beta V segments showed up in productive rearrangements about 87% or about 30% of the time in an earlier analysis of some 590 of the donors. Cytomegalovirus status was reported to be diagnosed by the classifier with high specificity and sensitivity in both the original and validation cohorts. In the study, 164 TCR beta chains were listed as associated with cytomegalovirus. According to a later analysis, most CMV-associated TCR beta chains appeared to be HLA-restricted, and the HLA associations seemed to be driven largely by CMV exposure. In vitro tests confirmed that a few of the cytomegalovirus-associated TCR beta chains recognize cytomegalovirus antigens. Specific HLA alleles were associated with 16,951 TCR beta sequences at a false discovery rate of 0.05 in a later analysis. The earlier analysis of 587 of the donors excluded around 17 rarely observed V segments, including chromosome 9 orphons, because counts were too low. When HLA alleles, especially DR and DQ, strongly co-occurred, TCR associations were difficult to assign to individual alleles.

CDR3 length: 15 amino acids, cysteine to phenylalanine. Solely the CDR3 DNA is kept, with 45 bases framed from the first base. Per the germline V gene (reference sequence), SGHNT is the CDR1 and YYREEE is the CDR2. Library construction relied on the immunoSEQ multiplex PCR assay. The multiplex PCR relied on a mix of 60 forward primers for TCR Vbeta segments and 13 reverse primers for TCR Jbeta segments. Amplification of the CDR3 region of rearranged TCR beta genes was performed with a multiplex PCR assay on genomic DNA. On the Illumina HiSeq System, the amplified TCR beta libraries were sequenced as 87-base-pair reads. Concerning the study's data processing: In a later analysis, some 80 million unique TCR beta chains were counted across the 650 to 700 repertoires, and roughly 9.9 million of these chains were shared by at least two donors. A nearest-neighbor algorithm error-corrected the raw reads and collapsed the reads into unique sequences, merging closely related sequences to remove PCR and sequencing errors. Alignment of CDR3 sequences to IMGT reference sequences was used to assign V, D and J gene segments. Each retained sequence needed at least a six-nucleotide match to both a V gene segment and a J gene segment. Rearrangements were classified as productive when the CDR3 lacked stop codons and remained in frame with V and J, and all other rearrangements were classified as non-productive. CDR3 was defined by IMGT convention, running from the second conserved V-encoded cysteine to the conserved J-encoded phenylalanine. The earlier analysis of 500 to 600 of the donors excluded sequences that lacked an unambiguous match to a single V gene segment. An earlier analysis of several hundred of the donors called V segments functional above 56.7% productive rearrangements and segregating when the between-donor standard deviation exceeded 5%. A statistical classification framework was developed to diagnose cytomegalovirus status using the catalog of TCR beta chain sequences. A later analysis assigned V and J genes by comparing TCR nucleotide sequences with IMGT/GENE-DB human TR gene sequences. Using the TCRdist pipeline, a later analysis assigned CDR3 sequences along with most-parsimonious VDJ recombination scenarios. In a later analysis, each TCR beta chain was defined by its CDR3 amino acid sequence together with its V-gene family, and reads lacking a unique V-gene family were excluded. In a later analysis, several hundred highly shared, low-generation-probability nucleotide sequences were removed to address suspected cross-contamination and a sequencing artifact. For each public chain, a later analysis derived a clonal expansion index from normalized ranks of inferred template counts within each repertoire. A later analysis computed generation probabilities with a VDJ recombination model fitted to out-of-frame rearrangements, and checked the results against IGoR. Hypergeometric tests were used in a later analysis to score TCR-TCR, TCR-HLA and TCR-CMV co-occurrence, with a repertoire-size bias correction applied to the TCR pairs. In a later analysis, false discovery rates were estimated by permuting HLA or CMV assignments 20 times. In a later analysis, co-occurring TCRs were grouped using DBSCAN, and TCRdist sequence similarity was added for clustering within HLA-allele-positive subsets. Repertoires with fewer than 30,000 or more than 120,000 public chains, plus five repertoires with anomalous nucleotide sharing, were excluded from co-occurrence clustering. TCRdb provides this immuneACCESS table in a form limited to in-frame rearrangements. Some clones are lacking; in checked studies, under half of them reflect an unresolved V gene, and why the rest are absent is not known. V and J calls and clone size come straight from that table; D and trimming were deduced from the DNA. For this sample the table gives about 110,000 clones, of which approximately 83% were detected only once. 1.5% to 2% of the sample is in the top ten clones.

The cohort consisted of 670 or so healthy bone marrow donors. Cohort members were all nominally healthy when sampled, although unrecorded immune exposures were likely present. The donor tested CMV seronegative, placing the donor among the 352 seronegative members of the cohort. Each donor provided a peripheral blood sample, and peripheral blood mononuclear cells were used for TCR beta sequencing. Genomic DNA was extracted from the blood cell samples with the Qiagen DNeasy Blood Extraction Kit. About this clone itself: Its recognized antigen is unknown. One end of the junction does not line up with germline, which may come from a read error.

Recombination joined TRBV5-4 with TRBJ1-4; the D region possibly corresponds to TRBD1 (6 bases align). The sequence was collected from a man aged 40-50 years in good health and CMV-seronegative. Sequencing was performed on PBMCs. The DNA reads as follows: TGTGCCAGCAGCCCGGGGGGCAGGAATTATGAGAAACTGTTTTTT. Protein translation: CASSPGGRNYEKLFF.